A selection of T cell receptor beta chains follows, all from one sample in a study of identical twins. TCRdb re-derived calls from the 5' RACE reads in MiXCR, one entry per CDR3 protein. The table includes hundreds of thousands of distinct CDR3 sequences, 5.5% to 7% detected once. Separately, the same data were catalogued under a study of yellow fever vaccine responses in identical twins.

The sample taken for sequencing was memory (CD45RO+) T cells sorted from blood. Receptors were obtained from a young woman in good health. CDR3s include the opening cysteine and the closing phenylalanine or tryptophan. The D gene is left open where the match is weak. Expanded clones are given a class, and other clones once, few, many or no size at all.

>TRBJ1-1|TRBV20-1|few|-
TGCAGTGCTAGAAGAGGTGGCGATCCTGGAGCTTTCTTT
CSARRGGDPGAFF
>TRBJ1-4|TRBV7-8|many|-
TGTGCCAGCATCCCCCTGGGGTGGGGTTCCGAAAAACTGTTTTTT
CASIPLGWGSEKLFF
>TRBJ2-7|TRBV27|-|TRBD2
TGTGCCAGCAGCCCTATAGCGGGAGGCCGCGACGAGCAGTACTTC
CASSPIAGGRDEQYF
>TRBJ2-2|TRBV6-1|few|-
TGTGCCAGCGCGGGACAGTCGAACACCGGGGAGCTGTTTTTT
CASAGQSNTGELFF
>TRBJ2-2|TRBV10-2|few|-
TGCGCCAGCAGTGAGTCGTACACCGGGGAGCTGTTTTTT
CASSESYTGELFF
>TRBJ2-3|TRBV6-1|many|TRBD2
TGTGCCAGCACCATATCACCGGGACTAGATCCAGATACGCAGTATTTT
CASTISPGLDPDTQYF
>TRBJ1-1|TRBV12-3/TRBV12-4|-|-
TGTGCCAGCAGCCCGGGACCTAGCACTGAAGCTTTCTTT
CASSPGPSTEAFF
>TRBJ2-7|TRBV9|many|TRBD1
TGTGCCAGCAGCGTCGGGACAGGGCTCTACGAGCAGTACTTC
CASSVGTGLYEQYF
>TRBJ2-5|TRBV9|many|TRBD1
TGTGCCAGCAGCGTAGCCCAGGGACAGGGCGGGGAGACCCAGTACTTC
CASSVAQGQGGETQYF
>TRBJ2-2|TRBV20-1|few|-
TGCAGTGCTAGGCCCGCCGGGACTCGTTTCACCGGGGAGCTGTTTTTT
CSARPAGTRFTGELFF
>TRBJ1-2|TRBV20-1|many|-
TGCAGTGCTAGTTGGGGGGCAAGTGGCTACACCTTC
CSASWGASGYTF
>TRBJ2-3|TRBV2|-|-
TGTGCCAGCAGTGGCGGGACACAAGGGGATACGCAGTATTTT
CASSGGTQGDTQYF
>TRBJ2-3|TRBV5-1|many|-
TGCGCCAGCAGCTTGGACCCAGATACGCAGTATTTT
CASSLDPDTQYF
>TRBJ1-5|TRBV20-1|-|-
TGCAGTGCTAGGGACAGCTTTTATCAGCCCCAGCATTTT
CSARDSFYQPQHF
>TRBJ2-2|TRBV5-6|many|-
TGTGCCAGCAGCTTCAATGCCGGGGAGCTGTTTTTT
CASSFNAGELFF
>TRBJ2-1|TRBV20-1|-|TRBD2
TGCTGTGCTCCTAGGACTAGCGGGGGGGACAATGAGCAGTTCTTC
CCAPRTSGGDNEQFF
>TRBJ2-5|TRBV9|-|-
TGTGCCAGCAGCCGCCGTCGGGGAGGCCAAGAGACCCAGTACTTC
CASSRRRGGQETQYF
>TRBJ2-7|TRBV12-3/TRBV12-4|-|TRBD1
TGTGCCAGCAGTTGGGGGGGACAGGGACGCCTCGAGCAGTACTTC
CASSWGGQGRLEQYF
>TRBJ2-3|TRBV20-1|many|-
TGCAGTGCCACAAAAGATACGCAGTATTTT
CSATKDTQYF
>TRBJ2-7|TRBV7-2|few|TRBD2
TGTGCCAGCAGCTTACAGGGACTAGCGGGAGCCCACGAGCAGTACTTC
CASSLQGLAGAHEQYF
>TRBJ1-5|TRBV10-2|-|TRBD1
TGCGCCAGCAGCCAGGGGGCAGGGGCGCAGCCCCAGCATTTT
CASSQGAGAQPQHF
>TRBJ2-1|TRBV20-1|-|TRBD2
TGCAGTGCTAGGGCCGGCGGACTAGCGGGAGTAAATGAGCAGTTCTTC
CSARAGGLAGVNEQFF
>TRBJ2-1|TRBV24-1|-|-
TGTGCCACCAGTGATTGGGGCGATGAGGGTGGCTCCTACAATGAGCAGTTCTTC
CATSDWGDEGGSYNEQFF
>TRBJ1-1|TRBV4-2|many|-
TGTGCCAGCAGCCAGGGTGAGAACACTGAAGCTTTCTTT
CASSQGENTEAFF
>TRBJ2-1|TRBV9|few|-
TGTGCCAGCAGCTTCCGACAGAGCTCCTACAATGAGCAGTTCTTC
CASSFRQSSYNEQFF